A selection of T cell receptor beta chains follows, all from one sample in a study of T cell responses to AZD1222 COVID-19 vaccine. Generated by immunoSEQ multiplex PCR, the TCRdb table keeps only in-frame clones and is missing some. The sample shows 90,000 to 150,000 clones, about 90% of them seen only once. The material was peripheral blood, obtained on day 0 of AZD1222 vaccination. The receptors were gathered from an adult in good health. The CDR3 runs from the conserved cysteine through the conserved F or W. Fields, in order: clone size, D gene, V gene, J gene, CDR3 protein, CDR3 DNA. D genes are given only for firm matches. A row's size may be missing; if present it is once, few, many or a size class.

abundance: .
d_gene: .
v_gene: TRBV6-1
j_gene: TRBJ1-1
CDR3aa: CASSDLKGRANTEAFF
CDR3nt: TGTGCCAGCAGTGATCTTAAAGGCAGGGCGAACACTGAAGCTTTCTTT

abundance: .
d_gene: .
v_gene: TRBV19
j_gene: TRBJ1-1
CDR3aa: CASSIGAGYEAFF
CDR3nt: TGTGCCAGTAGTATAGGGGCCGGGTATGAAGCTTTCTTT

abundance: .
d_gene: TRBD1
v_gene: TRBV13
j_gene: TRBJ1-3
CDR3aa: CASSEQGTGNTIYF
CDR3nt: TGTGCCAGCAGCGAACAGGGGACAGGAAACACCATATATTTT

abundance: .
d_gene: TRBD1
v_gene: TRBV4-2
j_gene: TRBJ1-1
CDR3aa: CASSQETGAWAEAFF
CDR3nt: TGTGCCAGCAGCCAAGAGACAGGGGCGTGGGCTGAAGCTTTCTTT

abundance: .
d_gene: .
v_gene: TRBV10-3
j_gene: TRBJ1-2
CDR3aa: CAISDGADYGYTF
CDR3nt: TGTGCCATCAGTGACGGTGCCGACTATGGCTACACCTTC

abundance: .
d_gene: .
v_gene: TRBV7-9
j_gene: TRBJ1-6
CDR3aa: CASSLAVNSPLHF
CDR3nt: TGTGCCAGCAGCTTGGCGGTCAATTCACCCCTCCACTTT

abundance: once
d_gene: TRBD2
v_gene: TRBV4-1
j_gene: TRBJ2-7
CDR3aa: CASSQDLATGTTAYEQYF
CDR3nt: TGCGCCAGCAGCCAAGATCTCGCGACCGGGACTACCGCCTACGAGCAGTACTTC

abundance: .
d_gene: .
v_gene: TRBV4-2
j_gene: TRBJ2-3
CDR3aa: CASSQEASSTDTQYF
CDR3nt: TGTGCCAGCAGCCAAGAGGCCAGTAGCACAGATACGCAGTATTTT

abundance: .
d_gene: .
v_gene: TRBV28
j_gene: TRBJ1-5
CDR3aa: CASSRDSNQPQHF
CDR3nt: TGTGCCAGCAGTCGGGACAGCAATCAGCCCCAGCATTTT

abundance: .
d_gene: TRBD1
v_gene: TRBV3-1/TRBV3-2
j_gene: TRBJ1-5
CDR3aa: CASSPADRGGDQPQHF
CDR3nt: TGTGCCAGCAGCCCTGCGGACAGGGGTGGGGATCAGCCCCAGCATTTT

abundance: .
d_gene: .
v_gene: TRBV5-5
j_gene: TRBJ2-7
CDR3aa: CASSLSPFGAGASEQYF
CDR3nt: TGTGCCAGCAGCTTGTCTCCCTTTGGGGCAGGTGCTAGCGAGCAGTACTTC

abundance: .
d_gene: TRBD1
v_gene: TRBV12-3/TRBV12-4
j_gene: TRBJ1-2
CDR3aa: CASSRDRGRGYTF
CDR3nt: TGTGCCAGCAGTAGGGACAGGGGTAGAGGCTACACCTTC

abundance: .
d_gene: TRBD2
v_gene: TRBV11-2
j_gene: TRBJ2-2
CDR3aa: CASSLRTSGEGTGELFF
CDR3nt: TGTGCCAGCAGCTTACGGACTAGCGGGGAGGGTACCGGGGAGCTGTTTTTT

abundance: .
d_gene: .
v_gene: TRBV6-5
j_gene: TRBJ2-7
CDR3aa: CASSYSGSKYF
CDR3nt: TGTGCCAGCAGTTACTCCGGGTCGAAGTACTTC

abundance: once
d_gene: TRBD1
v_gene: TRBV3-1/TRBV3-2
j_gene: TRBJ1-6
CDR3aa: CASSQGGGQGNSPLHF
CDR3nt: TGTGCCAGCAGCCAAGGGGGTGGACAGGGAAATTCACCCCTCCACTTT

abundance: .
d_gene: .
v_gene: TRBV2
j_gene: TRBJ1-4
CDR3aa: CASRAFGGSANEKLFF
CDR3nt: TGTGCCAGCAGGGCATTCGGGGGTAGCGCTAATGAAAAACTGTTTTTT

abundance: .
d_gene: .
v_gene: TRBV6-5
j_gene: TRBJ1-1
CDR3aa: CASSYSVSRVRTEAFF
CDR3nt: TGTGCCAGCAGTTACTCGGTCAGCAGGGTGAGGACTGAAGCTTTCTTT

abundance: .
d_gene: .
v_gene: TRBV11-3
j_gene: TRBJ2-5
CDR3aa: CASSLGARAETQYF
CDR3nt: TGTGCCAGCAGCTTAGGTGCTAGGGCGGAGACCCAGTACTTC

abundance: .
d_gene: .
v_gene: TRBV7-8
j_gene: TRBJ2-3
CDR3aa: CASSRDVSTDTQYF
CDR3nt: TGTGCCAGCAGCCGAGATGTCAGCACAGATACGCAGTATTTT

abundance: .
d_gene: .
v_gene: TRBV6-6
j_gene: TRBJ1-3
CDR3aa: CASSYSGSGNTIYF
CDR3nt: TGTGCCAGCAGTTACTCGGGCAGTGGAAACACCATATATTTT

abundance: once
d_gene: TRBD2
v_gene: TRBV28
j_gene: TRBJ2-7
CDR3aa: CASSLPSGRSYEQYF
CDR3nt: TGTGCCAGCAGTCTCCCTAGCGGCCGTTCCTACGAGCAGTACTTC

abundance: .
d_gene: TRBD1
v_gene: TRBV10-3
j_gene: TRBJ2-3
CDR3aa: CAIRTGSTDTQYF
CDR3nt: TGTGCCATCAGGACAGGGTCCACAGATACGCAGTATTTT

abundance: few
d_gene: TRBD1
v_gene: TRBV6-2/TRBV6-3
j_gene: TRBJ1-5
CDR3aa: CASSQDSGQGSNNQPQHF
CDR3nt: TGTGCCAGCAGCCAGGACTCGGGACAGGGGTCGAACAATCAGCCCCAGCATTTT

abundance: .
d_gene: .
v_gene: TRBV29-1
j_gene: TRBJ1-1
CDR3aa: CSVWGGWGTEAFF
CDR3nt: TGCAGCGTTTGGGGGGGATGGGGCACTGAAGCTTTCTTT